This TCR beta chain is from a study of blood T cell repertoires in COVID-19. As for the study in general: Sample material is recorded as cDNA or gDNA derived from T cells, B-cell-depleted T cells, or PBMCs.

V lost 3 bases to trimming and J lost 7 bases, with 10 bases between them. Germline CDR1 reads SGHTA; CDR2 reads FQGNSA. The CDR3 totals 13 residues. As handled by the study authors: From reference gene primer amplification, estimates of nucleated cell counts were derived. This table comes from immunoSEQ multiplex PCR, and its TCRdb copy is limited to in-frame clones, with some not included. The V and J calls and clone size are taken from that table; D and trimming were inferred from the DNA. Counted here are around 200,000 clones, around four fifths occurring once; the ten biggest clones make up roughly 2.9%.

The chain has TRBV7-2 and TRBJ2-1, with a possible D match to TRBD2 (7 bases). The sequencing input was peripheral blood. This clonotype originated in a man over 45 with active or convalescent COVID-19. CDR3 bases: TGTGCCAGCAGCTTCGGGGGGCGGAATGAGCAGTTCTTC. This sequence encodes CASSFGGRNEQFF.